These T cell receptor beta chains were read from a single sample in a study of cytomegalovirus exposure and HLA in healthy donors. Profiled with immunoSEQ multiplex PCR; TCRdb holds only in-frame clones, not every one. Among 200,000 to 300,000 clones listed, about 90% were seen once. The sample consisted of PBMCs. These receptor sequences come from a woman aged 30 to 39 in good health and CMV-seronegative. Both conserved end residues are part of each CDR3. A D gene is named only where the DNA matches it firmly. Size values are once, few and many counts, or a class for expanded clones, and some rows have none.

j_call: TRBJ1-2
v_call: TRBV28
d_call: TRBD1
clone_size: .
cdr3_aa: CASSAAPGQHYGYTF

j_call: TRBJ2-3
v_call: TRBV29-1
d_call: TRBD1
clone_size: .
cdr3_aa: CSVPGQVSTDTQYF

j_call: TRBJ2-5
v_call: TRBV7-9
d_call: TRBD1
clone_size: .
cdr3_aa: CASSSQGAGETQYF

j_call: TRBJ1-1
v_call: TRBV19
d_call: .
clone_size: .
cdr3_aa: CASSIGIRDTEAFF

j_call: TRBJ2-7
v_call: TRBV27
d_call: .
clone_size: .
cdr3_aa: CASSFAEQSYEQYF

j_call: TRBJ2-7
v_call: TRBV27
d_call: .
clone_size: few
cdr3_aa: CASSSGLQYEQYF

j_call: TRBJ2-7
v_call: TRBV4-2
d_call: .
clone_size: .
cdr3_aa: CASSQDYFPGGVTYEQYF

j_call: TRBJ2-7
v_call: TRBV7-8
d_call: TRBD1
clone_size: .
cdr3_aa: CASSPTGTGLSYF

j_call: TRBJ2-1
v_call: TRBV5-6
d_call: .
clone_size: .
cdr3_aa: CASSLRTYNEQFF

j_call: TRBJ1-2
v_call: TRBV28
d_call: .
clone_size: once
cdr3_aa: CASNPGLTKYGYTF

j_call: TRBJ2-5
v_call: TRBV7-2
d_call: TRBD2
clone_size: once
cdr3_aa: CASSPGLAGETQYF

j_call: TRBJ1-2
v_call: TRBV9
d_call: .
clone_size: .
cdr3_aa: CASSLGVDGYTF

j_call: TRBJ2-7
v_call: TRBV7-2
d_call: .
clone_size: .
cdr3_aa: CASTPPYSYEQYF

j_call: TRBJ2-7
v_call: TRBV6-1
d_call: .
clone_size: .
cdr3_aa: CASSEFPRSSSYEQYF

j_call: TRBJ2-7
v_call: TRBV9
d_call: .
clone_size: .
cdr3_aa: CASSGKGDGYEQYF

j_call: TRBJ1-2
v_call: TRBV11-2
d_call: .
clone_size: .
cdr3_aa: CASSLNTGPGDYGYTF

j_call: TRBJ2-5
v_call: TRBV7-2
d_call: TRBD2
clone_size: .
cdr3_aa: CASSLLAGQETQYF

j_call: TRBJ2-3
v_call: TRBV19
d_call: TRBD2
clone_size: .
cdr3_aa: CASSTRRTSGVGNTQYF

j_call: TRBJ1-3
v_call: TRBV28
d_call: .
clone_size: once
cdr3_aa: CASSFVTARMDTIYF

j_call: TRBJ2-3
v_call: TRBV6-1
d_call: TRBD2
clone_size: once
cdr3_aa: CASRLLGGERDTQYF

j_call: TRBJ2-3
v_call: TRBV27
d_call: TRBD2
clone_size: once
cdr3_aa: CASRYGGGGGTDTQYF

j_call: TRBJ2-6
v_call: TRBV7-9
d_call: .
clone_size: .
cdr3_aa: CASSLTSSGANVLTF

j_call: TRBJ2-1
v_call: TRBV5-1
d_call: TRBD2
clone_size: .
cdr3_aa: CASSGLAGNNEQFF

j_call: TRBJ1-5
v_call: TRBV19
d_call: .
clone_size: .
cdr3_aa: CASSMGPSNQPQHF

j_call: TRBJ1-1
v_call: TRBV4-1
d_call: .
clone_size: .
cdr3_aa: CASSQGKGGVSTTEAFF

j_call: TRBJ2-7
v_call: TRBV15
d_call: TRBD1
clone_size: .
cdr3_aa: CATSRVLFSDRGRLGEQYF

j_call: TRBJ2-7
v_call: TRBV4-3
d_call: TRBD1
clone_size: .
cdr3_aa: CASSQDWQGAVEQYF

j_call: TRBJ2-1
v_call: TRBV5-1
d_call: .
clone_size: .
cdr3_aa: CASSLSGQSNEQFF

j_call: TRBJ1-2
v_call: TRBV29-1
d_call: .
clone_size: once
cdr3_aa: CSVEDKVHGYTF

j_call: TRBJ2-1
v_call: TRBV6-4
d_call: .
clone_size: .
cdr3_aa: CASSPTASPSYNEQFF

j_call: TRBJ2-7
v_call: TRBV19
d_call: TRBD1
clone_size: .
cdr3_aa: CASTRTGIDYEQYF

j_call: TRBJ1-3
v_call: TRBV5-1
d_call: .
clone_size: .
cdr3_aa: CASRKTADTIYF

j_call: TRBJ2-1
v_call: TRBV6-5
d_call: TRBD1
clone_size: .
cdr3_aa: CASSWTGDMGEQFF

j_call: TRBJ2-2
v_call: TRBV29-1
d_call: TRBD2
clone_size: .
cdr3_aa: CSVTSGRAGGGELFF

j_call: TRBJ1-2
v_call: TRBV19
d_call: .
clone_size: .
cdr3_aa: CASSIGPGYTF

j_call: TRBJ2-7
v_call: TRBV10-2
d_call: TRBD1
clone_size: .
cdr3_aa: CASRNTGDEQYF

j_call: TRBJ1-1
v_call: TRBV18
d_call: TRBD1
clone_size: once
cdr3_aa: CASSPSGGSTEAFF

j_call: TRBJ2-4
v_call: TRBV5-1
d_call: .
clone_size: .
cdr3_aa: CASSPGGTAKNIQYF

j_call: TRBJ1-5
v_call: TRBV5-6
d_call: .
clone_size: .
cdr3_aa: CASSLYGGQINQPQHF

j_call: TRBJ2-1
v_call: TRBV14
d_call: .
clone_size: .
cdr3_aa: CASSQRAGIHEQFF

j_call: TRBJ2-7
v_call: TRBV28
d_call: .
clone_size: .
cdr3_aa: CASSSRNGGEQYF

j_call: TRBJ1-5
v_call: TRBV27
d_call: TRBD1
clone_size: .
cdr3_aa: CASSHPGQNQPQHF

j_call: TRBJ2-1
v_call: TRBV11-1
d_call: .
clone_size: .
cdr3_aa: CASSLFRGRGQLYNEQFF

j_call: TRBJ2-7
v_call: TRBV4-3
d_call: TRBD2
clone_size: .
cdr3_aa: CASSQGLAGASDEQYF

j_call: TRBJ2-6
v_call: TRBV6-1
d_call: .
clone_size: .
cdr3_aa: CASTRSSGANVLTF

j_call: TRBJ2-1
v_call: TRBV29-1
d_call: TRBD2
clone_size: .
cdr3_aa: CSVEGTSGNYNEQFF

j_call: TRBJ1-4
v_call: TRBV5-1
d_call: .
clone_size: .
cdr3_aa: CASSSEGLNEKLFF

j_call: TRBJ2-3
v_call: TRBV6-6
d_call: .
clone_size: .
cdr3_aa: CASRHGQAGRDTQYF

j_call: TRBJ2-3
v_call: TRBV6-5
d_call: .
clone_size: .
cdr3_aa: CASRSTGSTDTQYF

j_call: TRBJ2-1
v_call: TRBV27
d_call: TRBD1
clone_size: .
cdr3_aa: CASSLAQGNEQFF

j_call: TRBJ2-3
v_call: TRBV9
d_call: .
clone_size: .
cdr3_aa: CASSVGNTQYF

j_call: TRBJ2-1
v_call: TRBV27
d_call: .
clone_size: .
cdr3_aa: CASSLSSSNFYNEQFF

j_call: TRBJ2-7
v_call: TRBV27
d_call: TRBD1
clone_size: .
cdr3_aa: CASSLRSGGPYEQYF

j_call: TRBJ2-5
v_call: TRBV6-5
d_call: TRBD1
clone_size: .
cdr3_aa: CATRYAGGAETQYF

j_call: TRBJ1-2
v_call: TRBV11-2
d_call: .
clone_size: .
cdr3_aa: CASRSPREGNYGYTF

j_call: TRBJ2-7
v_call: TRBV5-1
d_call: .
clone_size: .
cdr3_aa: CASSFGLRTGWYEQYF

j_call: TRBJ2-3
v_call: TRBV28
d_call: TRBD2
clone_size: .
cdr3_aa: CASSSRTSGSTDTQYF